A single sample is the source of the 28 T cell receptor beta chains below, sequenced in a study of shared clonotypes between healthy human individuals. TCRdb's table, derived via immunoSEQ multiplex PCR, lists solely in-frame clones and lacks some. The sample shows about 2 million clones, around 95% of them seen only once. Sequenced material: naive CD4+ T cells sorted from blood. Subset meaning: CD45RA+ positively selected. These receptors originate from a man aged 18 to 30 in good health.

The CDR3 is CASSLVAGVRQETQYF. CDR3 nucleotides: TGTGCCAGCAGCTTGGTAGCGGGAGTGAGGCAAGAGACCCAGTACTTC. The chain employs TRBV7-2 and TRBJ2-5, with 9 bases lining up with TRBD2. V gave up 3 bases and J gave up 2 bases; unmatched junction bases: 7. CDR3 length: 16 amino acids. Germline V CDR1 and CDR2: SGHTA, FQGNSA.

Only one count was recorded for this clone. The CDR3 DNA is TGTGCCAGCAGTCCCTTACGGGGGGCCGATCGGGCCCAGTACTTC. Its protein is CASSPLRGADRAQYF. The chain employs TRBV28 and TRBJ2-5; D perhaps matches TRBD2 (7 bases). The CDR3 sequence is 15 residues long. Trimming took 5 bases from V and 9 from J, leaving 22 bases between them. Germline V lookup: CDR1 MDHEN, CDR2 SYDVKM.

This clone was detected once. This chain connects TRBV2 to TRBJ1-4; D call uncertain. The CDR3 spans 14 residues. Per the germline V gene, CDR1 is SNHLY and CDR2 is FYNNEI. V lost 6 bases and J 3 bases, leaving 11 bases between the germline ends. This CDR3 is CASSQDIPNEKLFF. CDR3 nucleotide sequence: TGTGCCAGCAGCCAGGATATCCCTAATGAAAAACTGTTTTTT.

The chain uses TRBV5-4 and TRBJ2-3, with D possibly TRBD1 on 5 matching bases. The CDR3 covers 16 residues. Trimming left V 0 bases short and J 4 bases short, with 15 bases between. From germline, CDR1 is SGHNT and CDR2 YYREEE (reference sequence). CDR3 bases: TGTGCCAGCAGCTTGGCCAACAGGCAGATTTCAGATACGCAGTATTTT. It codes for CASSLANRQISDTQYF.

This clone came up once. The chain links TRBV18 to TRBJ1-3, with D possibly being TRBD1 (5 bases). The CDR3 covers 17 residues. Germline CDR1 and CDR2: KGHSH and LQKENI. The V end was cut by 0 bases, the J end by 4 bases, with 16 bases between. The CDR3 loop reads CASSPPSGGTQGNTIYF. CDR3 nucleotides: TGTGCCAGCTCACCACCGTCTGGGGGAACGCAAGGAAACACCATATATTTT.

The genes are TRBV7-2 and TRBJ2-1; D unclear. V lost 0 bases and J lost 10, with 10 bases in between. The CDR3 consists of 13 residues. Germline V gene data show CDR1 as SGHTA and CDR2 as FQGNSA. The CDR3: CASSLAQTREQFF. In DNA, the CDR3 is TGTGCCAGCAGCTTAGCCCAGACGAGGGAGCAGTTCTTC.

V is TRBV20-1 and J is TRBJ2-1; D is ambiguous. CDR1 and CDR2 (germline): DFQATT, SNEGSKA (reference sequence). The CDR3 consists of 11 residues. Trimming took 0 bases from V and 16 from J, leaving 13 bases between them. CDR3 sequence (DNA): TGCAGTGCTAGAGATAGACTTATGAACTTCTTC. Its translation: CSARDRLMNFF.

Remarks on this clone: This clone may be a read error of a much larger clone one base away. Other DNA sequences of this sample code for an identical CDR3. The CDR3: CASSGDSYEQYF. DNA of the CDR3: TGTGCCAGCAGTGGAGACAGCTACGAGCAGTACTTC. The V and J genes are TRBV2 and TRBJ2-7; possibly TRBD1 for D (5 bases). Germline V gene sequence: CDR1 SNHLY, CDR2 FYNNEI. V gave up 4 bases and J gave up 3 bases, with 7 bases separating them. The CDR3 contains 12 residues.

This CDR3 is CAWTPKWGQETQYF. In nucleotides, the CDR3 is TGTGCCTGGACCCCCAAGTGGGGGCAAGAGACCCAGTACTTC. The chain is built from TRBV30 and TRBJ2-5, with D perhaps TRBD1 or TRBD2 (5 bases each). The V and J ends lost 4 bases and 2 bases respectively, with 14 bases between them. CDR1 is GTSNPN, CDR2 SVGIG, per germline (reference sequence). This CDR3 spans 14 amino acids. The whole variable domain, filled in from reference TRBV30 and TRBJ2-5, reads SQTIHQWPATLVQPVGSPLSLECTVEGTSNPNLYWYRQAAGRGLQLLFYSVGIGQISSEVPQNLSASRPQDRQFILSSKKLLLSDSGFYLCAWTPKWGQETQYFGPGTRLLVL.

The chain links TRBV9 to TRBJ2-3; 9 nucleotides align to TRBD1. The CDR3 totals 15 residues. V gave up 4 bases and J gave up 6 bases; unmatched junction bases: 9. Germline CDR1 reads SGDLS; CDR2 reads YYNGEE. CDR3 sequence reads: CASSLLDRGGDTQYF. The CDR3, as DNA: TGTGCCAGCAGCTTACTGGACAGGGGAGGCGATACGCAGTATTTT.

V gene TRBV19 combines with J gene TRBJ2-7, with 10 bases matching TRBD2. Germline trimming cut 8 bases from V and 3 bases from J; bases unmatched to any gene: 4. The CDR3 is 13 amino acids. Germline V gene data show CDR1 as LNHDA and CDR2 as SQIVND (reference sequence). Here the CDR3 reads CASSPSGGYEQYF. CDR3 sequence (DNA): TGTGCCAGTTCCCCTAGCGGGGGCTACGAGCAGTACTTC.

This clone was picked up one time. The chain links TRBV10-3 to TRBJ2-5; TRBD1 matches at 11 bases. The CDR3 has 14 amino acids. V was pared by 8 bases and J by 5 bases, with 7 bases of the junction left unmatched. The germline V gene encodes CDR1 ENHRY and CDR2 SYGVKD. The CDR3 DNA is TGTGCCATCGCCCGGACAGGGGGCAGCGAGACCCAGTACTTC. Residues: CAIARTGGSETQYF.

This clone was picked up one time. Other DNA sequences within the sample encode an identical CDR3. The V and J genes are TRBV30 and TRBJ1-2, with TRBD1 identical over 7 bases. CDR1 is GTSNPN, CDR2 SVGIG, per germline (reference sequence). There are 11 residues in the CDR3. CDR3 loop: CASQGNYGYTF. The CDR3 nucleotides are TGTGCGTCACAGGGGAACTATGGCTACACCTTC.

This chain joins TRBV19 and TRBJ1-5; 9 nucleotides match TRBD1. V shed 6 bases, J shed 1 base, and the junction held 4 bases outside the gene matches. Germline CDR1 LNHDA, CDR2 SQIVND (reference sequence). The CDR3 totals 15 residues. The CDR3 loop is CASRGQGKSNQPQHF. The DNA of the CDR3 is TGTGCCAGTAGGGGACAGGGAAAAAGCAATCAGCCCCAGCATTTT.

The chain is built from TRBV2 and TRBJ2-2; D uncertain. The CDR3 extends over 13 amino acids. Germline CDR1 is SNHLY and CDR2 is FYNNEI. Trimming removed 7 bases from V and 3 bases from J, with 9 bases in between. CDR3 region: CASNGQYTGELFF. The CDR3 DNA follows: TGTGCCAGCAATGGGCAGTACACCGGGGAGCTGTTTTTT.

The chain combines TRBV5-4 with TRBJ2-7; TRBD2 agrees at 7 bases. Germline V gene data show CDR1 as SGHNT and CDR2 as YYREEE (reference sequence). Losses at the gene ends were 3 bases for V and 4 bases for J; bases not matched to a gene: 13. This CDR3 contains 16 residues. DNA for the CDR3: TGTGCCAGCAGCTCCGGGTCGGGCGGGGGATTTTACGAGCAGTACTTC. This sequence encodes CASSSGSGGGFYEQYF.

In the case of this clone: The junction departs from the called germline gene at one end, perhaps through a read error. This sample includes further DNA sequences coding for the same CDR3. This chain uses TRBV27 with TRBJ1-5; D ambiguous. The CDR3 runs to 13 residues. Germline V gives CDR1 MNHEY, CDR2 SMNVEV (reference sequence). In nucleotides, the CDR3 is TGTGCCAGCAGTTTAAGGGTGGGCCAGCCCCAACATTTT. Encoded protein: CASSLRVGQPQHF.

V is TRBV19 and J is TRBJ1-1; TRBD1 matches 7 bases. V shed 7 bases, J shed 3 bases, and the junction held 8 bases outside the gene matches. CDR3 length equals 14 residues. Per the germline V gene, CDR1 is LNHDA and CDR2 is SQIVND (reference sequence). The CDR3 coding sequence is TGTGCCAGTACCCCGACAGGGACTGACACTGAAGCTTTCTTT. It is translated as CASTPTGTDTEAFF. Using reference TRBV19 and TRBJ1-1 for the parts outside the CDR3, the full variable domain is DGGITQSPKYLFRKEGQNVTLSCEQNLNHDAMYWYRQDPGQGLRLIYYSQIVNDFQKGDIAEGYSVSREKKESFPLTVTSAQKNPTAFYLCASTPTGTDTEAFFGQGTRLTVV.

This clone has only one observation. V usage is TRBV27 and J usage is TRBJ2-3, with 10 positions matching TRBD2. V lost 7 bases and J lost 6; bases outside the gene matches: 7. This CDR3 comprises 14 residues. Germline V CDR1 and CDR2: MNHEY, SMNVEV (reference sequence). The CDR3: CASTPSGGGDTQYF. The DNA of the CDR3 is TGTGCCAGCACCCCTAGCGGGGGTGGGGATACGCAGTATTTT.

This chain links TRBV10-3 with TRBJ1-5; unclear D gene. V was clipped by 4 bases and J by 7 bases, with 8 bases between them. The CDR3 extends over 12 amino acids. Germline CDR1 and CDR2: ENHRY and SYGVKD. The CDR3, as DNA: TGTGCCATCAGTGGGGTTAACCAGCCCCAGCATTTT. This gives the protein CAISGVNQPQHF.

The rearrangement links TRBV7-2 to TRBJ2-5, with D possibly TRBD2 on 5 matching bases. This CDR3 contains 16 residues. Deletions cut 1 base from V and 2 bases from J, with 14 bases between. Germline V gene sequence: CDR1 SGHTA, CDR2 FQGNSA. CDR3 sequence reads: CASSLGFVSGQETQYF. Written as DNA, the CDR3 is TGTGCCAGCAGCTTAGGATTTGTGTCGGGACAAGAGACCCAGTACTTC.

This clone was recorded once. This sequence joins TRBV7-2 and TRBJ2-7, with TRBD2 matching 8 bases. Germline V gives CDR1 SGHTA, CDR2 FQGNSA. The CDR3 is made up of 15 amino acids. J lost 2 bases, V lost 2 bases, and 5 bases had no gene match. CDR3 in amino acids: CASSLQASGPYEQYF. The CDR3 DNA follows: TGTGCCAGCAGCTTACAAGCTAGCGGGCCCTACGAGCAGTACTTC.

V usage is TRBV5-4 and J usage is TRBJ2-5; D is possibly TRBD1 (6 bases). This CDR3 contains 13 residues. The germline CDR1 and CDR2 sequences are SGHNT and YYREEE (reference sequence). Trimming took 2 bases from V and 4 from J, leaving 9 bases between them. In DNA, the CDR3 is TGTGCCAGCAGCTTTACAGGGTCAGAGACCCAGTACTTC. It codes for CASSFTGSETQYF. Combining the CDR3 with reference TRBV5-4 and TRBJ2-5 gives the whole variable domain ETGVTQSPTHLIKTRGQQVTLRCSSQSGHNTVSWYQQALGQGPQFIFQYYREEENGRGNFPPRFSGLQFPNYSSELNVNALELDDSALYLCASSFTGSETQYFGPGTRLLVL.

Concerning this clone itself: The sample carries other DNA sequences with the same CDR3. The chain combines TRBV5-1 with TRBJ2-5; 7 bases are a match to TRBD2. Germline V gives CDR1 SGHRS, CDR2 YFSETQ. V lost 5 bases to trimming and J lost 2 bases; unmatched junction nucleotides: 6. CDR3 length equals 14 residues. CDR3 loop: CASSLAALQETQYF. The CDR3, as DNA: TGCGCCAGCAGTCTAGCGGCCCTGCAAGAGACCCAGTACTTC.

This clone was seen more than once but under ten times. A read error may account for a junction end that differs from germline. The CDR3 region is CAISEVRTVTNEKLFF. The CDR3 bases are TGTGCCATCAGTGAGGTCCGGACAGTAACTAATGAAAAACTGTTTTTT. V is TRBV6-1 and J is TRBJ1-4, with D tentatively TRBD1 (6 bases). CDR3 size: 16 residues. Germline CDR1 and CDR2: MNHNS and SASEGT.

This clone has a single count. This rearrangement joins TRBV6-5 to TRBJ2-2, with D unresolved. This CDR3 spans 14 amino acids. Germline values: CDR1 MNHEY, CDR2 SVGAGI. Trimming stripped 2 bases from V and 7 bases from J, with 11 bases between. The CDR3 sequence is CASSYMSANGELFF. The CDR3 coding sequence is TGTGCCAGCAGTTACATGTCGGCGAACGGGGAGCTGTTTTTT.

The chain is built from TRBV9 and TRBJ2-2, with a possible D match to TRBD2 (5 bases). The germline V gene has CDR1 SGDLS and CDR2 YYNGEE. The CDR3 totals 15 residues. Trimming took 0 bases from V and 6 from J, leaving 12 bases between them. CDR3 nucleotides: TGTGCCAGCAGCGTAGGGTTTGAGGGATCCGGGGAGCTGTTTTTT. It translates to CASSVGFEGSGELFF.

The chain's CDR3 is CASSVSLPRENEKLFF. DNA of the CDR3: TGTGCCAGCAGCGTCTCACTACCCCGAGAAAATGAAAAACTGTTTTTT. The J gene is TRBJ1-4, the V gene TRBV9; the D is unclear. CDR1 and CDR2 from the germline V gene are SGDLS and YYNGEE. The CDR3 is 16 residues long. Trimming pared 2 bases from V and 5 bases from J, leaving 16 bases between. Full variable domain (rest looked up from reference TRBV9 and TRBJ1-4): DSGVTQTPKHLITATGQRVTLRCSPRSGDLSVYWYQQSLDQGLQFLIQYYNGEERAKGNILERFSAQQFPDLHSELNLSSLELGDSALYFCASSVSLPRENEKLFFGSGTQLSVL.